One sample yielded the 25 T cell receptor beta chains listed below, sequenced in a study of molecular identifiers for immune sequencing clone quantification. TCRdb fed the PCR reads into MiXCR, producing one record per CDR3 protein. Of over 90,000 distinct CDR3 sequences in the sample, less than 35% were seen once. What was sequenced was naive CD8+ T cells from blood, with Jurkat cell RNA spiked in. The subset here: FACS-sorted CD8+CD4-CCR7+CD45RA+ naive T cells. These TCRs come from a human donor in good health. Some libraries in this study had Jurkat cell RNA spiked in.

The V call is TRBV7-9, the J call TRBJ1-1; TRBD1 matches 8 bases. The germline V gene has CDR1 SEHNR and CDR2 FQNEAQ (reference sequence). The CDR3 length is 12 residues. J gave up 12 bases and V 1 base, and 4 bases lay outside the gene matches. The CDR3 loop is CASSLGTGPSFF. The DNA for the CDR3 is TGTGCCAGCAGCTTAGGGACAGGGCCTTCTTTCTTT.

The chain employs TRBV7-2 and TRBJ2-2; D is ambiguous. Trimming stripped 2 bases from V and 5 bases from J, with 9 bases between. CDR3 length: 14 amino acids. Germline V gives CDR1 SGHTA, CDR2 FQGNSA. In DNA form, the CDR3 reads TGTGCCAGCAGCTTATGGGATTGGACCGGGGAGCTGTTTTTT. Amino acid sequence: CASSLWDWTGELFF.

V is TRBV24-1 and J is TRBJ2-3; D unclear. CDR1 and CDR2 (germline): KGHDR, SFDVKD. V shed 5 bases and J shed 0 bases, with 14 bases lying between them. CDR3 length equals 16 residues. The CDR3 bases are TGTGCCACCAGTGCCCACGCATACCCTAGCACAGATACGCAGTATTTT. Protein sequence: CATSAHAYPSTDTQYF.

Many counts were recorded for this clonotype. The chain uses TRBV21-1 and TRBJ2-7; the table's TRBD1 call for D was not verified on the DNA. TRBV21-1 is an annotated pseudogene. The CDR3 totals 17 residues. The chain's CDR3 is CASSKVESQAGSYEQYF. The CDR3 DNA follows: TGTGCCAGCAGCAAAGTGGAATCCCAGGCAGGGTCCTACGAGCAGTACTTC.

In its sample, this clonotype was seen a few times. V gene TRBV21-1 combines with J gene TRBJ2-2; the DNA was not compared with TRBD1, the D call given in the table. TRBV21-1 is a pseudogene. The CDR3 has 18 residues. The CDR3 sequence is CASSKGAGGTSVTGELFF. The CDR3 DNA reads TGTGCCAGCAGCAAGGGTGCAGGGGGAACGTCGGTCACCGGGGAGCTGTTTTTT.

The V gene is TRBV4-3, the J gene TRBJ2-3, with D unclear. The CDR3 is 15 residues long. Germline CDR1 LGHNA, CDR2 YSLEER. Between the trimmed V and J ends, which lost 3 bases and 2 bases, there was a span of 12 bases. The CDR3 DNA sequence: TGCGCCAGCAGCCACGTATTTAGTCTCACAGATACGCAGTATTTT. This codes for CASSHVFSLTDTQYF.

V gene TRBV12-3 or TRBV12-4 combines with J gene TRBJ2-3, with 11 positions matching TRBD1. J was trimmed by 4 bases and V by 8 bases; bases with no gene match: 14. This CDR3 is 17 amino acids long. CDR3 DNA: TGTGCCAGCTGTGTGGACAGGGGGCGAGCCCCCCCAGATACGCAGTATTTT. Its translation: CASCVDRGRAPPDTQYF.

This clonotype was picked up a small number of times. The rearrangement links TRBV5-1 to TRBJ2-1; D ambiguous. Between the trimmed V and J ends, which lost 4 bases and 6 bases, there was a span of 23 bases. The CDR3 runs to 17 residues. The germline gives CDR1 SGHRS, CDR2 YFSETQ. This chain's CDR3 is CASSDPRLLPGSNEQFF. Here the CDR3 DNA reads TGCGCCAGCAGCGATCCTCGACTGCTCCCCGGGTCCAATGAGCAGTTCTTC.

The V and J genes are TRBV7-2 and TRBJ2-2; unclear D gene. The CDR3 extends over 13 amino acids. Germline lookup yields CDR1 SGHTA and CDR2 FQGNSA. Trimming took off 4 bases at V and 8 bases at J, with 11 bases between the two ends. The CDR3 region has the DNA TGTGCCAGCAGCTCCCTCCATACAGGGGAGCTGTTTTTT. Its translation is CASSSLHTGELFF.

The chain is built from TRBV2 and TRBJ2-1; D is uncertain. The CDR3 sequence is 12 residues long. V was shortened by 6 bases and J by 6 bases, with 9 bases between the two germline ends. Germline CDR1 SNHLY, CDR2 FYNNEI. Written as DNA, the CDR3 is TGTGCCAGCAGGGACGGGCTCAATGAGCAGTTCTTC. As protein: CASRDGLNEQFF. The full variable domain, its missing parts supplied by reference TRBV2 and TRBJ2-1, is EPEVTQTPSHQVTQMGQEVILRCVPISNHLYFYWYRQILGQKVEFLVSFYNNEISEKSEIFDDQFSVERPDGSNFTLKIRSTKLEDSAMYFCASRDGLNEQFFGPGTRLTVL.

This clonotype has just a few counts. V and J are TRBV20-1 and TRBJ2-2, with 12 bases lining up with TRBD2. Germline V lookup: CDR1 DFQATT, CDR2 SNEGSKA (reference sequence). The V gene end was trimmed by 0 bases and the J gene end by 6 bases; junction bases not matched to a gene: 2. The CDR3 is made up of 15 amino acids. CDR3 loop: CSARETSGRPGELFF. CDR3 nucleotides: TGCAGTGCTAGAGAAACTAGCGGGAGGCCCGGGGAGCTGTTTTTT.

This clonotype has a count of ten or more. The rearrangement uses TRBV20-1 and TRBJ1-4; the D is unclear. V lost 2 bases to trimming and J lost 6 bases, with 7 bases between them. Germline V gene lookup returns CDR1 DFQATT and CDR2 SNEGSKA (reference sequence). This CDR3 comprises 12 residues. DNA for the CDR3: TGCAGTGCTAGACAGGTGGATGAAAAACTGTTTTTT. Translating gives CSARQVDEKLFF.

Comments on this clonotype: Given a much more abundant clone one base away, this may be a read error. No conserved phenylalanine or tryptophan ends this CDR3, so it is likely a read error. The chain carries TRBV7-8 and TRBJ2-7; possibly TRBD2 for D (6 bases). V was clipped by 5 bases and J by 6 bases, with 11 bases between them. CDR3 length: 12 amino acids. Germline V CDR1 and CDR2: SGHVS, FQNEAQ. CDR3 in amino acids: CASSPSGVEQYI. DNA of the CDR3: TGTGCCAGCAGCCCCTCGGGGGTCGAGCAGTACATC.

In this sample, this clonotype turned up a few times. This chain links TRBV20-1 with TRBJ2-5; D is ambiguous. This CDR3 is built from 12 residues. Germline CDR1 DFQATT, CDR2 SNEGSKA (reference sequence). Trimming left V 0 bases short and J 6 bases short, with 8 bases between. The CDR3 loop is CSARDSGKTQYF. In DNA form, the CDR3 reads TGCAGTGCTAGAGATAGTGGAAAGACCCAGTACTTC.

For the CDR3, the DNA is TGTGCCAGCAGTAGTCAGGGGGCTTTGGGTGCGCAGTATTTT. This codes for CASSSQGALGAQYF. The chain is built from TRBV12-3 or TRBV12-4 and TRBJ2-3, with 8 bases lining up with TRBD1. This CDR3 contains 14 residues. V trimming: 5 bases; J trimming: 10 bases; junction bases outside the gene matches: 11.

This clonotype was recorded many times. V is TRBV5-4 and J is TRBJ2-7; no definite D call. Per the germline V gene, CDR1 is SGHNT and CDR2 is YYREEE (reference sequence). The CDR3 runs to 12 residues. V lost 2 bases and J 7 bases, leaving 10 bases between the germline ends. The CDR3 DNA follows: TGTGCCAGCAGCTTTGGCCGGTTGGAGCAGTACTTC. It specifies CASSFGRLEQYF.

V is TRBV28 and J is TRBJ1-5, with unresolved D. V dropped 6 bases and J dropped 8 bases, with 17 bases sitting between them. This CDR3 is 14 amino acids long. Germline loops: CDR1 MDHEN, CDR2 SYDVKM. The CDR3: CASSPPGSGEPQHF. As DNA, the CDR3 is TGTGCCAGCAGCCCCCCGGGATCCGGGGAGCCCCAGCATTTT.

The chain employs TRBV19 and TRBJ2-5; D ambiguous. CDR1 is LNHDA, CDR2 SQIVND, per germline (reference sequence). CDR3 length equals 14 residues. Trimming took off 5 bases at V and 4 bases at J, with 14 bases between the two ends. CDR3 DNA: TGTGCCAGTAGTCCGTGGTCCGCAGGAGAGACCCAGTACTTC. This gives the protein CASSPWSAGETQYF.

The chain couples TRBV6-2 or TRBV6-3 to TRBJ2-2; D may match TRBD1 or TRBD2 (5 bases each). V shed 4 bases and J shed 4 bases, with 16 bases lying between them. This CDR3 is 16 amino acids long. Germline values: CDR1 MNHEY, CDR2 SVGEGT. The CDR3 DNA follows: TGTGCCAGCAGTTTATTCGAGGGGCGCATCACCGGGGAGCTGTTTTTT. Translation: CASSLFEGRITGELFF.

Worth noting for this clonotype: A much larger clone is a single base away; this may be a read error. The chain recombines TRBV12-3 or TRBV12-4 with TRBJ1-1; D possibly corresponds to TRBD1 (6 bases). Trimming took off 6 bases at V and 0 bases at J, with 26 bases between the two ends. This CDR3 is 19 amino acids long. CDR3 bases: TGTGCCAGCAGCCATCTTTTGGGCAGGGGCTCTCCCATGAACACTGAAGCTTTCTTT. Its protein product is CASSHLLGRGSPMNTEAFF.

This chain connects TRBV28 to TRBJ2-7, with 9 bases identical to TRBD1. The CDR3 totals 15 residues. Germline V gives CDR1 MDHEN, CDR2 SYDVKM. Unmatched junction bases numbered 9, after V lost 3 bases and J lost 6 bases. The CDR3 here is CASSFGQGYVFEQYF. For the CDR3, the DNA is TGTGCCAGCAGTTTCGGACAGGGGTATGTTTTCGAGCAGTACTTC.

In regard to this clonotype: It may be a read error: a sequence one base away is much more abundant. V is TRBV29-1 and J is TRBJ2-3; 8 nucleotides match TRBD1. J gave up 2 bases and V 6 bases, and 4 bases lay outside the gene matches. The germline gives CDR1 SQVTM, CDR2 ANQGSEA. This CDR3 spans 13 amino acids. CDR3 region: CSVGDRITDTQYF. The CDR3 nucleotides read TGCAGCGTAGGGGACAGGATCACAGATACGCAGTATTTT.

A remark on this clonotype: This is likely a read error, given that the CDR3 carries no conserved phenylalanine or tryptophan at its end. Because the CDR3's place on the DNA is in doubt, the DNA is left out and the CDR3 is given as listed by TCRdb. The rearrangement uses TRBV4-3 and TRBJ2-3; the table's D call of TRBD2 was not tested on the DNA. The length of the CDR3 is 14 amino acids, counting both ends. Per germline, CDR1 LGHNA and CDR2 YSLEER. The CDR3 region is CASSLGLAGDPQNY.

This clonotype has just a few counts. This sequence joins TRBV20-1 and TRBJ2-1; 10 nucleotides match TRBD1. CDR1 and CDR2 (germline): DFQATT, SNEGSKA (reference sequence). V gave up 3 bases and J gave up 4 bases; unmatched junction bases: 6. This CDR3 region has 15 residues. The CDR3 loop is CSARLRDRGYNEQFF. DNA of the CDR3: TGCAGTGCTAGGTTACGGGACAGGGGTTACAATGAGCAGTTCTTC.

This clonotype was recorded a few times. V and J are TRBV9 and TRBJ2-1; 8 positions agree with TRBD2. Germline V gives CDR1 SGDLS, CDR2 YYNGEE. The V and J ends lost 4 bases and 0 bases, in that order; junction bases with no gene match: 6. The CDR3 runs 16 residues. The CDR3 here is CASSPEGLVSYNEQFF. The CDR3 DNA follows: TGTGCCAGCAGCCCAGAGGGACTAGTCTCCTACAATGAGCAGTTCTTC.